The present entry profiles one TCR beta chain with its context. Its antigen is still unknown. The ends were cut back, 1 base at V and 6 bases at J, with 14 bases in the middle. Germline lookup yields CDR1 SGHVS and CDR2 FNYEAQ. The CDR3 is 15 residues long. The data were obtained in a study of T cells after yellow fever vaccination. Generation of TCR cDNA used 5'RACE template switching (which added a universal primer site and UMIs). TCRdb analysed the 5' RACE reads with MiXCR anew, one entry per CDR3 protein. The table lists roughly 260,000 distinct CDR3 sequences, 10% to 15% of them singletons. Overall study results and limits: It was the secondary response that reached its peak faster, day 5 versus 15, but it was weaker. Post-booster repertoires again held most primary-vaccination clones (roughly 95% CD4, around 90% CD8).

The J gene is TRBJ2-3, the V gene TRBV7-6, with a weak D call TRBD2 (6 bases). Sample: CD4+ T cells sorted from PBMCs, taken 45 days after the yellow fever booster vaccination. The receptor comes from a man aged 25 to 45 who received the YFV17D yellow fever vaccine. The DNA for the CDR3 is TGTGCCAGCAGCTTAGTAGCTAGCGTACGGGATACGCAGTATTTT. It is translated as CASSLVASVRDTQYF. The full variable domain, in which reference TRBV7-6 and TRBJ2-3 provide the parts outside the CDR3, is GAGVSQSPRYKVTKRGQDVALRCDPISGHVSLYWYRQALGQGPEFLTYFNYEAQQDKSGLPNDRFSAERPEGSISTLTIQRTEQRDSAMYRCASSLVASVRDTQYFGPGTRLTVL.